This is a list of T cell receptor beta chains from one sample in a study of OX40 agonist ivuxolimab in advanced cancers. Repertoires were generated with immunoSEQ multiplex PCR, while TCRdb's copy carries only in-frame clones and drops some. The sample lists approximately 24,000 clones; approximately 89% were seen once. Sequenced material: CD4+ or CD8+ T cells sorted from blood, taken in a trial of the OX40 agonist ivuxolimab. The origin of the receptors is an adult with an advanced solid tumor such as melanoma, head and neck, liver or kidney cancer. The CDR3 runs from the conserved cysteine through the conserved F or W. The order of the fields is J gene, V gene, D gene, clone size, CDR3 protein, CDR3 DNA. D genes are given only for firm matches. Size is omitted from some rows. Given values are once, few, many or a class for expanded clones.

J gene: TRBJ2-3
V gene: TRBV5-1
D gene: NA
clone size: NA
CDR3 protein: CASSLAKAVDTQYF
CDR3 DNA: TGCGCCAGCAGCTTGGCCAAGGCGGTAGATACGCAGTATTTT

J gene: TRBJ2-3
V gene: TRBV9
D gene: NA
clone size: medium-sized
CDR3 protein: CASSVVPEGSTDTQYF
CDR3 DNA: TGTGCCAGCAGCGTAGTCCCAGAGGGGAGCACAGATACGCAGTATTTT

J gene: TRBJ2-7
V gene: TRBV9
D gene: NA
clone size: NA
CDR3 protein: CASSVGKGINEQYF
CDR3 DNA: TGTGCCAGCAGCGTAGGAAAGGGTATCAACGAGCAGTACTTC

J gene: TRBJ2-7
V gene: TRBV4-3
D gene: NA
clone size: NA
CDR3 protein: CASSQEQGPYEQYF
CDR3 DNA: TGCGCCAGCAGCCAAGAGCAGGGACCCTACGAGCAGTACTTC

J gene: TRBJ2-2
V gene: TRBV27
D gene: NA
clone size: once
CDR3 protein: CASSLRGIGTGELFF
CDR3 DNA: TGTGCCAGCAGTTTAAGGGGAATTGGCACCGGGGAGCTGTTTTTT

J gene: TRBJ1-3
V gene: TRBV10-2
D gene: TRBD1
clone size: once
CDR3 protein: CASLKGTGGNTIYF
CDR3 DNA: TGCGCCAGTTTGAAAGGGACAGGAGGAAACACCATATATTTT

J gene: TRBJ2-3
V gene: TRBV5-5
D gene: NA
clone size: NA
CDR3 protein: CASSLAGVEDTQYF
CDR3 DNA: TGTGCCAGCAGCTTGGCCGGGGTCGAAGATACGCAGTATTTT

J gene: TRBJ2-5
V gene: TRBV25-1
D gene: NA
clone size: NA
CDR3 protein: CASSDPLAGETQYF
CDR3 DNA: TGTGCCAGCAGTGATCCACTGGCGGGGGAGACCCAGTACTTC

J gene: TRBJ2-1
V gene: TRBV4-1
D gene: TRBD2
clone size: NA
CDR3 protein: CASSQDGGPAGGSYNEQFF
CDR3 DNA: TGCGCCAGCAGCCAAGATGGGGGGCCGGCGGGGGGCTCCTACAATGAGCAGTTCTTC

J gene: TRBJ2-7
V gene: TRBV5-8
D gene: TRBD2
clone size: NA
CDR3 protein: CASSPYSGAYEQYF
CDR3 DNA: TGTGCCAGCAGCCCCTACAGCGGGGCCTACGAGCAGTACTTC

J gene: TRBJ1-2
V gene: TRBV6-5
D gene: NA
clone size: few
CDR3 protein: CASSYGRYGYTF
CDR3 DNA: TGTGCCAGCAGTTACGGGCGCTATGGCTACACCTTC

J gene: TRBJ2-3
V gene: TRBV5-1
D gene: NA
clone size: NA
CDR3 protein: CASKMEGVFTDTQYF
CDR3 DNA: TGCGCCAGCAAAATGGAGGGAGTCTTCACAGATACGCAGTATTTT

J gene: TRBJ1-5
V gene: TRBV19
D gene: NA
clone size: NA
CDR3 protein: CASSIDQFGSNQPQHF
CDR3 DNA: TGTGCCAGTAGTATCGATCAGTTCGGTAGCAATCAGCCCCAGCATTTT

J gene: TRBJ2-6
V gene: TRBV4-3
D gene: NA
clone size: NA
CDR3 protein: CASSQDVGYPGANVLTF
CDR3 DNA: TGCGCCAGCAGCCAAGATGTGGGCTATCCTGGGGCCAACGTCCTGACTTTC

J gene: TRBJ2-7
V gene: TRBV5-6
D gene: NA
clone size: NA
CDR3 protein: CASSLAEYEQYF
CDR3 DNA: TGTGCCAGCAGTTTGGCCGAATACGAGCAGTACTTC

J gene: TRBJ2-5
V gene: TRBV18
D gene: TRBD1
clone size: NA
CDR3 protein: CASSPMTGTETQYF
CDR3 DNA: TGTGCCAGCTCACCAATGACAGGGACGGAGACCCAGTACTTC

J gene: TRBJ2-4
V gene: TRBV11-3
D gene: TRBD1
clone size: NA
CDR3 protein: CASSPSGQGSGNIQYF
CDR3 DNA: TGTGCCAGCAGCCCCTCGGGACAGGGATCAGGGAACATTCAGTACTTC

J gene: TRBJ1-2
V gene: TRBV7-2
D gene: TRBD1
clone size: NA
CDR3 protein: CASSLALTGAHTF
CDR3 DNA: TGTGCCAGCAGCTTAGCCCTAACAGGGGCCCACACCTTC

J gene: TRBJ1-1
V gene: TRBV7-9
D gene: TRBD1
clone size: NA
CDR3 protein: CASSLAPGAGGKDTEAFF
CDR3 DNA: TGTGCCAGCAGCTTAGCCCCCGGGGCAGGGGGCAAAGACACTGAAGCTTTCTTT

J gene: TRBJ2-7
V gene: TRBV27
D gene: TRBD1
clone size: NA
CDR3 protein: CASSLRGQGIRDEQYF
CDR3 DNA: TGTGCCAGCAGCTTAAGGGGACAGGGGATTCGGGACGAGCAGTACTTC

J gene: TRBJ2-3
V gene: TRBV6-5
D gene: TRBD1
clone size: NA
CDR3 protein: CASRNRGTSTDTQYF
CDR3 DNA: TGTGCCAGCAGAAACAGGGGAACTAGCACAGATACGCAGTATTTT

J gene: TRBJ1-3
V gene: TRBV4-3
D gene: TRBD1
clone size: NA
CDR3 protein: CASSQDLVGQGLLSSGNTIYF
CDR3 DNA: TGCGCCAGCAGCCAAGATCTGGTGGGACAGGGACTTTTAAGCTCTGGAAACACCATATATTTT

J gene: TRBJ1-1
V gene: TRBV4-2
D gene: NA
clone size: NA
CDR3 protein: CASSRVGMNTEAFF
CDR3 DNA: TGTGCCAGCAGCCGGGTGGGCATGAACACTGAAGCTTTCTTT

J gene: TRBJ1-4
V gene: TRBV7-8
D gene: TRBD1
clone size: NA
CDR3 protein: CASSPFRLGGAGPPTNEKLFF
CDR3 DNA: TGTGCCAGCAGCCCGTTTCGTCTAGGGGGCGCAGGCCCTCCAACTAATGAAAAACTGTTTTTT

J gene: TRBJ2-3
V gene: TRBV7-8
D gene: NA
clone size: NA
CDR3 protein: CASSLARSIKTQYF
CDR3 DNA: TGTGCCAGCAGCTTAGCTAGGTCCATCAAGACGCAGTATTTT

J gene: TRBJ2-2
V gene: TRBV9
D gene: NA
clone size: few
CDR3 protein: CASSVQAREKNTGELFF
CDR3 DNA: TGTGCCAGCAGCGTACAGGCCAGGGAAAAGAACACCGGGGAGCTGTTTTTT

J gene: TRBJ2-1
V gene: TRBV10-3
D gene: TRBD2
clone size: once
CDR3 protein: CAISSGGSTYNEQFF
CDR3 DNA: TGTGCCATCTCCTCGGGCGGGAGCACCTACAATGAGCAGTTCTTC

J gene: TRBJ2-7
V gene: TRBV4-1
D gene: NA
clone size: once
CDR3 protein: CASSQEGRGAEQYF
CDR3 DNA: TGCGCCAGCAGCCAAGAGGGCAGGGGGGCCGAGCAGTACTTC

J gene: TRBJ1-5
V gene: TRBV19
D gene: TRBD1
clone size: NA
CDR3 protein: CATEDRAHEPQHF
CDR3 DNA: TGTGCCACAGAGGACAGGGCACACGAGCCCCAGCATTTT

J gene: TRBJ2-7
V gene: TRBV7-2
D gene: TRBD2
clone size: NA
CDR3 protein: CASSYAGVSYEQYF
CDR3 DNA: TGTGCCAGCAGCTACGCGGGAGTCTCGTACGAGCAGTACTTC

J gene: TRBJ2-5
V gene: TRBV7-9
D gene: NA
clone size: NA
CDR3 protein: CASSPHSAETQYF
CDR3 DNA: TGTGCCAGCAGCCCCCACTCCGCAGAGACCCAGTACTTC

J gene: TRBJ2-3
V gene: TRBV11-3
D gene: NA
clone size: NA
CDR3 protein: CASSLGETSTDTQYF
CDR3 DNA: TGTGCCAGCAGTTTAGGGGAGACTAGCACAGATACGCAGTATTTT

J gene: TRBJ2-5
V gene: TRBV19
D gene: NA
clone size: once
CDR3 protein: CASSSRPGQETQYF
CDR3 DNA: TGTGCCAGTAGCTCCCGACCGGGACAAGAGACCCAGTACTTC

J gene: TRBJ1-5
V gene: TRBV9
D gene: TRBD1
clone size: NA
CDR3 protein: CASSVGTGWQPQHF
CDR3 DNA: TGTGCCAGCAGCGTAGGGACAGGGTGGCAGCCCCAGCATTTT

J gene: TRBJ2-7
V gene: TRBV5-1
D gene: NA
clone size: NA
CDR3 protein: CASSHGVQRYEQYF
CDR3 DNA: TGCGCCAGCAGCCACGGGGTCCAGAGGTACGAGCAGTACTTC

J gene: TRBJ2-5
V gene: TRBV5-4
D gene: NA
clone size: NA
CDR3 protein: CASSPGGSAETQYF
CDR3 DNA: TGTGCCAGCAGCCCCGGAGGGTCGGCAGAGACCCAGTACTTC

J gene: TRBJ2-3
V gene: TRBV7-2
D gene: TRBD2
clone size: NA
CDR3 protein: CASSLVAGGQKDTQYF
CDR3 DNA: TGTGCCAGCAGCTTGGTAGCGGGGGGACAGAAAGATACGCAGTATTTT

J gene: TRBJ2-6
V gene: TRBV2
D gene: NA
clone size: NA
CDR3 protein: CASSRSDGANVLTF
CDR3 DNA: TGTGCCAGCTCCCGTAGTGACGGGGCCAACGTCCTGACTTTC

J gene: TRBJ2-5
V gene: TRBV4-3
D gene: NA
clone size: once
CDR3 protein: CASSQDYGQQETQYF
CDR3 DNA: TGCGCCAGCAGCCAAGATTATGGACAACAAGAGACCCAGTACTTC

J gene: TRBJ2-2
V gene: TRBV13
D gene: NA
clone size: NA
CDR3 protein: CASSLYTRRQSRSNTGELFF
CDR3 DNA: TGTGCCAGCAGCTTATACACAAGGAGACAGTCACGTTCGAACACCGGGGAGCTGTTTTTT

J gene: TRBJ1-2
V gene: TRBV5-1
D gene: NA
clone size: NA
CDR3 protein: CASHRGAGLEGYTF
CDR3 DNA: TGCGCCAGCCACCGGGGGGCCGGGCTCGAAGGCTACACCTTC